Listed here are 17 T cell receptor beta chains from one sample, sequenced in a study of T cell responses to AZD1222 COVID-19 vaccine. TCRdb keeps only in-frame clones here, not all; method: immunoSEQ multiplex PCR. The sample lists under 150,000 clones; 92% were seen once. Sequences were derived from peripheral blood, sampled on day 0 of AZD1222 vaccination. The receptors were sampled from an adult in good health.

This clone was counted once. The genes are TRBV6-5 and TRBJ2-5; D assignment may be TRBD1 or TRBD2 (5 bases each). Germline CDR1 is MNHEY and CDR2 is SVGAGI. CDR3 length equals 15 residues. Trimming cost V 0 bases and J 5 bases, with 13 bases left between them. CDR3 nucleotides: TGTGCCAGCAGTTACTCCGGGACGATAAGGGAGACCCAGTACTTC. This codes for CASSYSGTIRETQYF.

The chain couples TRBV7-2 to TRBJ2-2; D is ambiguous. Germline V CDR1 and CDR2: SGHTA, FQGNSA. The CDR3 is 17 amino acids. Deletions cut 1 base from V and 0 bases from J, with 12 bases between. CDR3 in DNA: TGTGCCAGCAGCTTAGTGGTAGCAGATACGAACACCGGGGAGCTGTTTTTT. This sequence encodes CASSLVVADTNTGELFF.

The chain has TRBV5-5 and TRBJ2-5, with D possibly matching TRBD1 (6 bases). Per germline, CDR1 SGHKS and CDR2 YYEKEE (reference sequence). Trimming took 4 bases from V and 5 from J, leaving 15 bases between them. The CDR3 is 14 amino acids. The CDR3 region has the DNA TGTGCCAGCAGCGAGGACAGTCCTCTGGAGACCCAGTACTTC. Protein product: CASSEDSPLETQYF.

The chain joins TRBV19 to TRBJ1-3; 9 nucleotides agree with TRBD1. Germline V lookup: CDR1 LNHDA, CDR2 SQIVND (reference sequence). This CDR3 is 14 amino acids long. Trimming removed 7 bases from V and 3 bases from J; junction bases left unmatched: 4. CDR3 loop: CASNRDRDGNTIYF. CDR3 nucleotides: TGTGCCAGTAACCGGGACAGGGATGGAAACACCATATATTTT.

The V gene is TRBV27, the J gene TRBJ2-2; D perhaps matches TRBD1 (6 bases). V was pared by 7 bases and J by 3 bases, with 21 bases between. Germline CDR1 MNHEY, CDR2 SMNVEV (reference sequence). The length of the CDR3 is 17 residues. CDR3 residues: CASKSRNDRLDTGELFF. The CDR3 DNA is TGTGCCAGCAAAAGCCGAAACGACAGGCTGGACACCGGGGAGCTGTTTTTT.

This chain connects TRBV24-1 to TRBJ2-1; D gene unclear. CDR3 length: 11 amino acids. V lost 2 bases, J lost 5 bases, and 0 bases lay in between. CDR1 and CDR2 from the germline V gene are KGHDR and SFDVKD. CDR3 region: CATSDYNEQFF. The CDR3 DNA is TGTGCCACCAGTGATTACAATGAGCAGTTCTTC.

The chain links TRBV29-1 to TRBJ1-3; 9 bases fit TRBD1. Germline V CDR1 and CDR2: SQVTM, ANQGSEA. J lost 4 bases, V lost 7 bases, and 2 bases had no gene match. This CDR3 spans 12 amino acids. The CDR3 region is CSAGTGGNTIYF. The CDR3 nucleotides read TGCAGCGCTGGGACAGGGGGAAACACCATATATTTT.

This chain connects TRBV19 to TRBJ2-3; 8 nucleotides agree with TRBD1. V shed 5 bases and J 2 bases; nucleotides not matched to a gene: 6. The CDR3 length is 15 residues. Germline CDR1 is LNHDA and CDR2 is SQIVND (reference sequence). The CDR3 nucleotides are TGTGCCAGTAGTGATCCGGGACAGGACACAGATACGCAGTATTTT. Translated: CASSDPGQDTDTQYF.

The genes are TRBV7-2 and TRBJ1-4; D might be TRBD1 (6 bases). Looked up from germline, CDR1 is SGHTA and CDR2 is FQGNSA. V gave up 2 bases and J gave up 8 bases, with 12 bases separating them. The CDR3 spans 14 residues. CDR3 bases: TGTGCCAGCAGCTTAATTCCAGGGGTGGAAAAACTGTTTTTT. As protein: CASSLIPGVEKLFF.

The chain joins TRBV3-1 (or the pseudogene TRBV3-2) to TRBJ1-6; a possible D gene is TRBD1 (6 bases). The V end was cut by 0 bases, the J end by 8 bases, with 14 bases between. Per germline, CDR1 LGHDT and CDR2 YNNKEL (reference sequence). The CDR3 sequence is 16 residues long. CDR3 sequence: CASSQDGQGFDSPLHF. In nucleotides, the CDR3 is TGTGCCAGCAGCCAAGACGGCCAGGGGTTCGATTCACCCCTCCACTTT.

The chain recombines TRBV11-1 with TRBJ2-5, with 7 bases aligning to TRBD1. CDR1 is SGHAT, CDR2 FQDESV, per germline (reference sequence). This CDR3 region has 15 residues. Germline trimming cut 4 bases from V and 0 bases from J; bases unmatched to any gene: 5. CDR3 sequence reads: CASSSSGQYQETQYF. Here the CDR3 DNA reads TGTGCCAGCAGCTCCTCGGGACAGTACCAAGAGACCCAGTACTTC.

CDR3 amino acids: CASSPVAASTEAFF. The CDR3 DNA follows: TGTGCCAGCAGCCCAGTTGCGGCGAGCACTGAAGCTTTCTTT. The V and J genes are TRBV6-6 and TRBJ1-1; D remains unclear. The germline gives CDR1 MNHNY, CDR2 SVGAGI (reference sequence). The ends were cut back, 6 bases at V and 4 bases at J, with 15 bases in the middle. The CDR3 loop spans 14 amino acids.

CDR3 sequence: CASSYAVGRGLTEAFF. CDR3 nucleotide sequence: TGTGCCAGCAGTTACGCCGTCGGAAGGGGGTTAACTGAAGCTTTCTTT. This rearrangement joins TRBV6-5 to TRBJ1-1, with TRBD1 as a possible D gene (6 bases). This CDR3 contains 16 residues. CDR1 and CDR2 (germline): MNHEY, SVGAGI. The V end lost 2 bases, the J end lost 5 bases, and 18 bases lay between the germline ends.

This sequence joins TRBV23-1 and TRBJ2-7; D uncertain. TRBV23-1 falls under the ORF class, with uncertain function. CDR3 length: 15 residues. Deletions cut 0 bases from V and 6 bases from J, with 15 bases between. CDR3 bases: TGCGCCAGCAGTCAATCGCGGCCAAGTCGGAGCGAGCAGTACTTC. As protein: CASSQSRPSRSEQYF.

J is TRBJ1-2 and V is TRBV15; D is unresolved. Trimming removed 0 bases at V and 4 bases at J, with 12 bases between. The germline V gene encodes CDR1 LNHNV and CDR2 YYDKDF (reference sequence). The CDR3 sequence is 15 residues long. This CDR3 is CATSRDGSSAYGYTF. In DNA form, the CDR3 reads TGTGCCACCAGCAGAGATGGGAGCTCCGCCTATGGCTACACCTTC.

V gene TRBV7-8 combines with J gene TRBJ1-6, with no clear D. Between the trimmed V and J ends, which lost 0 bases and 7 bases, there was a span of 13 bases. The CDR3 sequence is 16 residues long. Germline CDR1 reads SGHVS; CDR2 reads FQNEAQ. CDR3 sequence: CASSLAFLTINSPLHF. The CDR3 DNA follows: TGTGCCAGCAGCTTAGCCTTCCTGACTATAAATTCACCCCTCCACTTT.

This chain joins TRBV18 and TRBJ2-1; 8 bases fit TRBD1. This CDR3 is 15 amino acids long. J gave up 7 bases and V 3 bases, and 8 bases lay outside the gene matches. The V gene's germline CDR1 is KGHSH and CDR2 LQKENI. The CDR3 sequence is CASSPVGTGWNEQFF. The CDR3 bases are TGTGCCAGCTCACCCGTGGGGACAGGATGGAATGAGCAGTTCTTC.